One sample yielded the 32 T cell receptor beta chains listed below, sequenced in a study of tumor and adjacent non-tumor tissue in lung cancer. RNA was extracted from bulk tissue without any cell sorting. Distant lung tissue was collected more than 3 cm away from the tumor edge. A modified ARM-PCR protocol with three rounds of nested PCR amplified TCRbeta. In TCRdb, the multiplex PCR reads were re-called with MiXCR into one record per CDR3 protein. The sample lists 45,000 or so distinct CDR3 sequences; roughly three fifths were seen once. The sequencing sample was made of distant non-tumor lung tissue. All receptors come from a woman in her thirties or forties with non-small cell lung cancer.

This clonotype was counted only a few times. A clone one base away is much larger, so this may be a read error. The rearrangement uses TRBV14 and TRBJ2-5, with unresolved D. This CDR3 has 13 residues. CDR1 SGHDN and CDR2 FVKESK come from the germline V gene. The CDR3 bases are TGTGTCAGCAGCCAACAGTTGTCAGAGACCCAGTACTTC. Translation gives CVSSQQLSETQYF.

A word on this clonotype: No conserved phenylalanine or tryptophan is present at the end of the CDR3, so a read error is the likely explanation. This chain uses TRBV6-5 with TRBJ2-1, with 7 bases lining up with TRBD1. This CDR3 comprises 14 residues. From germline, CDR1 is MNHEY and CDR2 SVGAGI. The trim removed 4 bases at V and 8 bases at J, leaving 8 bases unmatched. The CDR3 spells CASSFRQGWDEQFI. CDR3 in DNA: TGTGCCAGCAGTTTCCGACAGGGTTGGGATGAGCAGTTCATC.

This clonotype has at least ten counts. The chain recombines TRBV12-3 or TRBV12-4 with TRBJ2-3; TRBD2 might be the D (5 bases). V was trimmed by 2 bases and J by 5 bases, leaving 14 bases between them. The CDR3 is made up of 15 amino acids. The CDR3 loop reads CASSLNGLEGDTQYF. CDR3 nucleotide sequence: TGTGCCAGCAGTTTAAATGGCCTAGAGGGAGATACGCAGTATTTT.

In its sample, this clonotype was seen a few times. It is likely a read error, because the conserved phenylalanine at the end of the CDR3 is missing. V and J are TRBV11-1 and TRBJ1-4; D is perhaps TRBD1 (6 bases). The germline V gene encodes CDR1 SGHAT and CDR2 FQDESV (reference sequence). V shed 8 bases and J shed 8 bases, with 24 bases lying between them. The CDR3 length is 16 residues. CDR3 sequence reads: CASDLDYETGTEKLFS. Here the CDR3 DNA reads TGTGCCAGCGACTTAGACTACGAGACAGGAACCGAAAAACTGTTTTCT.

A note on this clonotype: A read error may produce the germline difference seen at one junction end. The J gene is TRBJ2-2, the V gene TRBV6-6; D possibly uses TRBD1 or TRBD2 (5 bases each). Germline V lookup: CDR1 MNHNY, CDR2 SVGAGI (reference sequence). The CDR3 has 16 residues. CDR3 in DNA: TGTGCCAGTAGTTATGGGGCCGGGGAGAACACTGGGGAGCTGTTTTTT. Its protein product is CASSYGAGENTGELFF.

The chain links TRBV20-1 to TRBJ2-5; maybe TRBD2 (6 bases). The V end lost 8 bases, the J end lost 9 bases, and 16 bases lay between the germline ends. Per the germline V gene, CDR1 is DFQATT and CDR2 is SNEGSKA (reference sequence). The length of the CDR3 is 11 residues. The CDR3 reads CSTNTRLAQYF. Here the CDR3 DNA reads TGCAGTACAAACACCAGACTAGCCCAGTACTTC.

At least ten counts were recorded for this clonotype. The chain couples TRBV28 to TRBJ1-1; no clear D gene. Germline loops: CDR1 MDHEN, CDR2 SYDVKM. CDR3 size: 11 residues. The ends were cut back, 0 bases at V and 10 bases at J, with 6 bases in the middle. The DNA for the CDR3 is TGTGCCAGCAGTTTATGGGGTAGAGCTTTCTTT. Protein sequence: CASSLWGRAFF.

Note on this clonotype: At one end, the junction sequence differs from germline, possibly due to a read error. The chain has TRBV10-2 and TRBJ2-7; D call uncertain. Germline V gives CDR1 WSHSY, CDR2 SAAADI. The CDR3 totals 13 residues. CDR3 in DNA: TGCGCCAACTGTGGAGACACTAACTACGGGCAGTACTTC. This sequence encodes CANCGDTNYGQYF.

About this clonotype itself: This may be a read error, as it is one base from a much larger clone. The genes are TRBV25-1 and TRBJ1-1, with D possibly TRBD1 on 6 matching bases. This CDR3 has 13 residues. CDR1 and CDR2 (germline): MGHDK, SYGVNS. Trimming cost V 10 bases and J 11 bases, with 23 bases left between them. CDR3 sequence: CATRPGGALDAFF. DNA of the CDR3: TGTGCCACCCGACCGGGGGGCGCATTGGATGCTTTCTTT.

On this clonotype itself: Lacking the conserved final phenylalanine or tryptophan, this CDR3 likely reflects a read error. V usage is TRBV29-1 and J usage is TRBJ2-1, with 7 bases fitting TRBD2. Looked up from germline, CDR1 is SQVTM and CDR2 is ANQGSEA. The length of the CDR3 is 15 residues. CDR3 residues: CSIEDPRGRNNEQFL. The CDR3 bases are TGCAGCATTGAAGATCCGCGCGGGAGAAACAATGAGCAGTTCTTA.

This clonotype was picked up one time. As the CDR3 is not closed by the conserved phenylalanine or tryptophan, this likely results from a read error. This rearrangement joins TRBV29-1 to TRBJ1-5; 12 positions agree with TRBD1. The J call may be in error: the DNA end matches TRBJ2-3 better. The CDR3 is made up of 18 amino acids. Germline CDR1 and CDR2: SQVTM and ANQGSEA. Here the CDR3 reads CSVENGTGGLHSNQPQYV. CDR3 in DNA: TGCAGCGTTGAAAATGGGACAGGGGGCCTGCACAGCAATCAGCCCCAGTATGTT.

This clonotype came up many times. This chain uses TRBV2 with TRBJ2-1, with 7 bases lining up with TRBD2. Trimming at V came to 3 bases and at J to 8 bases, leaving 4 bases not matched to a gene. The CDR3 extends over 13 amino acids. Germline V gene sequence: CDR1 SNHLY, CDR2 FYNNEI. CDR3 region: CASSDGGSDEQFF. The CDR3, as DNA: TGTGCCAGCAGTGATGGCGGGAGCGATGAGCAGTTCTTC. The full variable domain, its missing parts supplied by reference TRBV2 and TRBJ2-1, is EPEVTQTPSHQVTQMGQEVILRCVPISNHLYFYWYRQILGQKVEFLVSFYNNEISEKSEIFDDQFSVERPDGSNFTLKIRSTKLEDSAMYFCASSDGGSDEQFFGPGTRLTVL.

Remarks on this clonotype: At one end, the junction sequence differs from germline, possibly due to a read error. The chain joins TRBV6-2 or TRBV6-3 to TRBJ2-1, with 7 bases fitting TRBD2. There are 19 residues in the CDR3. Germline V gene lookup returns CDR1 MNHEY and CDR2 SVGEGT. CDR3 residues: CTSCYSMTLSGVGYNEQFF. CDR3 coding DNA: TGTACCAGCTGTTACTCGATGACCCTAAGCGGGGTAGGGTATAATGAGCAGTTCTTC.

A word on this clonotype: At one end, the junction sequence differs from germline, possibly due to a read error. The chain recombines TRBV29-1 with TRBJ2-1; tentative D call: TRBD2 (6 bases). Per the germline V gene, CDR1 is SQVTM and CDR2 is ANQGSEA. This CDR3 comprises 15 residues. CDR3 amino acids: CSVEASGLLNNEQFF. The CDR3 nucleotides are TGTAGCGTTGAAGCTTCGGGACTCCTAAACAATGAGCAGTTCTTC.

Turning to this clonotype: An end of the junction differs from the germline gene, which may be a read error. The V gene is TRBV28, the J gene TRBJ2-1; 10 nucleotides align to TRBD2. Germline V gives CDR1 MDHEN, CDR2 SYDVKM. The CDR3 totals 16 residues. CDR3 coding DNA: TGTGCCAGCAGTTTACAAGCGGGAGGGGCATACAGTGAGCAGTTCTTC. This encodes CASSLQAGGAYSEQFF.

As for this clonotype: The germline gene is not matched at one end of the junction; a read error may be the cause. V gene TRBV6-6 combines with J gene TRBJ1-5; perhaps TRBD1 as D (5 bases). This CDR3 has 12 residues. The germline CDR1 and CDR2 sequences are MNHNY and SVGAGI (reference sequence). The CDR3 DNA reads TGTGTCAGCAGGCAGGGTGGGCAGCCCCAGCATTTT. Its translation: CVSRQGGQPQHF.

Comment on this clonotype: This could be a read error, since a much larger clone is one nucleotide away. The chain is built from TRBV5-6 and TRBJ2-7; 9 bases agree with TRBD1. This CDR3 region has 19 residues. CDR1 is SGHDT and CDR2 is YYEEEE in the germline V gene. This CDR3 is CVSSLEVPGQGAPIYEQYF. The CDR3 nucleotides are TGTGTCAGCAGCTTGGAGGTCCCGGGACAGGGAGCGCCGATCTACGAGCAGTACTTC.

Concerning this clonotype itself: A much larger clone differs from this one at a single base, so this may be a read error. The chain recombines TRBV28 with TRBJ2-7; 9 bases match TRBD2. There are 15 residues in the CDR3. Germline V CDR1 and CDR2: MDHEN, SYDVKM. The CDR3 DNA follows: TGTGCCAGCAGTCAATATAGCGGGAGAAGGTACGAGCTGTACTTC. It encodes CASSQYSGRRYELYF.

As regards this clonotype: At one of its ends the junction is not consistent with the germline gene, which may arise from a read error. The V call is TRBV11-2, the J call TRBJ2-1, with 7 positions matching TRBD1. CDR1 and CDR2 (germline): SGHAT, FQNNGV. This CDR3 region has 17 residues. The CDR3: CASSLSTGIITYKEQFF. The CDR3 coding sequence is TGTGCCAGCAGCTTATCGACAGGGATAATCACCTACAAAGAGCAGTTCTTC.

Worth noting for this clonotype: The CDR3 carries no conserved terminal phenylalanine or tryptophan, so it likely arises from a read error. The CDR3 loop is CAIRGGSSWSRYNEQFL. The CDR3 DNA follows: TGTGCCATCAGGGGGGGGTCTAGCTGGAGCCGGTACAATGAGCAGTTCCTC. The chain uses TRBV10-3 and TRBJ2-1; 7 bases align to TRBD2. The CDR3 extends over 17 amino acids. CDR1 and CDR2 (germline): ENHRY, SYGVKD. The V gene end was trimmed by 6 bases and the J gene end by 4 bases; junction bases not matched to a gene: 15.

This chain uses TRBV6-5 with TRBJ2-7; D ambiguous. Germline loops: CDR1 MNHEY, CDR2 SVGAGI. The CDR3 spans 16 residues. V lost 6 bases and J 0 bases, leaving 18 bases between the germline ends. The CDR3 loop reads CASSRYSRGCSYEQYF. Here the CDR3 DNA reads TGTGCCAGCAGCCGGTACAGTAGAGGATGCTCCTACGAGCAGTACTTC.

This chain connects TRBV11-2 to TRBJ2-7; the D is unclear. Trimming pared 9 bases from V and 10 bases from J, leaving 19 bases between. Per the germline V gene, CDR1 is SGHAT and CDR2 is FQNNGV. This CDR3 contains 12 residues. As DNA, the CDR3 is TGTGCCAGGAGTCCAGCCGAGACCCTTCAGTACTTC. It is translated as CARSPAETLQYF.

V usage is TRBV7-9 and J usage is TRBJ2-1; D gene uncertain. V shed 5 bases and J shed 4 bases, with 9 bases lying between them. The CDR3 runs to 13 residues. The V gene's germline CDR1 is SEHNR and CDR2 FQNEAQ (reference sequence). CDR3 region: CASSNQAYNEQFF. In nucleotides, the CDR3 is TGTGCCAGCAGCAACCAGGCATACAATGAGCAGTTCTTC.

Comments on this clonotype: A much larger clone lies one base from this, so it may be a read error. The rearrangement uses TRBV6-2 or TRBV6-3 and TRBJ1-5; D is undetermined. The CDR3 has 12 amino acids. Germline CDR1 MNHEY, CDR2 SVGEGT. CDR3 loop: CTSSDSNQPQHF. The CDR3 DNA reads TGTACCAGCAGCGATAGCAATCAGCCCCAGCATTTT.

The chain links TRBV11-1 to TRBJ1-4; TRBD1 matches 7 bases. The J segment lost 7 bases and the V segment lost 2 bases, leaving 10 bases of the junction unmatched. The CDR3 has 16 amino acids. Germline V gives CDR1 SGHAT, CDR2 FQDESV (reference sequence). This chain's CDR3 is CASSLYYETGTEKLFF. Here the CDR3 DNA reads TGTGCCAGCAGCTTATACTACGAGACAGGGACTGAAAAACTGTTTTTT.

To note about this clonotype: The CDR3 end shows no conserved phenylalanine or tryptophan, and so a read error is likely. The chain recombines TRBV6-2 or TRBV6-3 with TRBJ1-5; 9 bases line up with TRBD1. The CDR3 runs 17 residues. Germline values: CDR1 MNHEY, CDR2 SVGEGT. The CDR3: CTSSGGQGGYSNQPQHL. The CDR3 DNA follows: TGTACCAGCAGTGGGGGACAGGGAGGATATAGCAATCAGCCCCAGCATTTA.

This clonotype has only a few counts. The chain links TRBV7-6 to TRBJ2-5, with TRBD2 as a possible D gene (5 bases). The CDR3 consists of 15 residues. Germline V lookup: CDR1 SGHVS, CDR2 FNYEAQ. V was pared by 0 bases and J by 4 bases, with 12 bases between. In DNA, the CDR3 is TGTGCCAGCAGCTTAGCGCGGGCGGCGATAGAGACCCAGTACTTC. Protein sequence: CASSLARAAIETQYF.

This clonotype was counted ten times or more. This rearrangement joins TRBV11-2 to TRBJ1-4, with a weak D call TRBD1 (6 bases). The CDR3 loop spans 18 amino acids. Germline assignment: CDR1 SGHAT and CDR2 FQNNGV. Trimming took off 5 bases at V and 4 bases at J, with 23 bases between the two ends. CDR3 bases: TGTGCCAGCAGCCAACCCGTTTGGGAACAGGGACTTAATGAAAAACTGTTTTTT. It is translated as CASSQPVWEQGLNEKLFF.

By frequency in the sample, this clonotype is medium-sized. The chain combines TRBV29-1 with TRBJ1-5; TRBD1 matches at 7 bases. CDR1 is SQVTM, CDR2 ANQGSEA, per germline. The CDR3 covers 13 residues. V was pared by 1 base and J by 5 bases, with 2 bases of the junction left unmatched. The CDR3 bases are TGCAGCGTTGAAGGGACAGGAGATCAGCCCCAGCATTTT. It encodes CSVEGTGDQPQHF.

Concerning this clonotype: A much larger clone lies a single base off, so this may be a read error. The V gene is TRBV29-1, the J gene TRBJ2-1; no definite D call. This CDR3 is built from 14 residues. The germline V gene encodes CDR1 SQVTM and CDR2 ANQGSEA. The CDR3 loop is CSATIGFSYNVQFF. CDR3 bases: TGCAGCGCCACTATCGGGTTTTCCTACAATGTGCAGTTCTTC.

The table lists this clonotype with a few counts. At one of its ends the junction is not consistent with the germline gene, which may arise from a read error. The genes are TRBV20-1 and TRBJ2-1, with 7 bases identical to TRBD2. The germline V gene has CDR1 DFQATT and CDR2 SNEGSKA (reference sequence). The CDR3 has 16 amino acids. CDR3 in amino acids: CSANTLSGENYNEQFF. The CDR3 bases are TGCAGTGCTAACACTTTGAGCGGGGAGAACTACAATGAGCAGTTTTTC.

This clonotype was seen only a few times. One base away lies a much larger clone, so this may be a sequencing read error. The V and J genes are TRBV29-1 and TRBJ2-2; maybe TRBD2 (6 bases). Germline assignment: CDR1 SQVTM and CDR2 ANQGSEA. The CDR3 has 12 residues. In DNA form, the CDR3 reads TGCAGCGTTTATTCGGTCATCGGGGGGCTGTTTTTT. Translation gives CSVYSVIGGLFF.